The clone carrying this T cell receptor beta chain has more than one count but fewer than ten. Noted time point: sample taken at primary tumor resection. This entry belongs to a study of spatial heterogeneity in lung cancer. In the study overall: On average, each unique TCR and UMI combination appeared more than ten times in raw reads.

Germline V gives CDR1 SNHLY, CDR2 FYNNEI. The V gene end was trimmed by 7 bases and the J gene end by 4 bases; junction bases not matched to a gene: 14. This CDR3 contains 16 residues. Every cDNA TCR molecule received its own unique molecular identifier. A single record per CDR3 protein comes from TCRdb applying MiXCR to the 5' RACE reads. This repertoire shows about 12,000 distinct CDR3 sequences, 3.5% to 4% found once; its top ten account for under 55%. The chain uses TRBV2 and TRBJ2-7, with 9 bases that match TRBD2. This sample comprised PBMCs, obtained at surgery. This clonotype was sampled from a male donor with early-stage non-small cell lung cancer. The CDR3 bases are TGTGCCAGCAAGTCCAGAAATGGCGGGAGGGAGTACGAGCAGTACTTC. It encodes CASKSRNGGREYEQYF.